This TCR beta chain was identified during a study of T cell repertoires in aging, cancer and after chemotherapy. Peripheral blood genomic DNA, not sorted cells or RNA, was the template. Multiplex touch-down PCR with TRB-A/B primers amplified rearranged V-D-J TRB sequences. Using its own MiXCR run on the multiplex PCR reads, TCRdb lists one record per CDR3 protein. This repertoire shows around 9,300 distinct CDR3 sequences, under 25% found once; its top ten account for approximately 14%. This CDR3 is built from 12 residues. V lost 5 bases and J lost 6, with 11 bases in between. CDR1 SGHVS and CDR2 FNYEAQ come from the germline V gene.

This rearrangement joins TRBV7-6 to TRBJ2-7, with D possibly called TRBD1 or TRBD2 (5 bases each). Sequences were obtained from blood. The receptor was isolated from a human donor with a blood cancer. The donor label of this sample is uncertain. The CDR3 protein is CASSLDGAEQYF. The CDR3 DNA follows: TGTGCCAGCAGCCTAGACGGGGCCGAGCAGTACTTC.